The clone carrying this T cell receptor (beta chain) showed up many times. Antigen: not known. The CDR3 regions of TCR beta were amplified from RNA transcripts. HTBI primers were used for first-round RT-PCR of the TCR CDR3. A single record per CDR3 protein comes from TCRdb applying MiXCR to the multiplex PCR reads. The sample holds hundreds of thousands of distinct CDR3 sequences, 14% seen once. Germline V gives CDR1 SGHTA, CDR2 FQGTGA. Trimming cost V 6 bases and J 6 bases; bases outside gene matches: 3. The CDR3 extends over 14 amino acids. The data are from a study of T cells in Graves' hyperthyroidism and ophthalmopathy. Study-wide results and limits: Ophthalmopathy was distinguished from stable hyperthyroidism by 13 V-J signatures. Ophthalmopathy onset followed model prediction by a median approximately 6.2 months.

The sample comprised blood. The chain carries TRBV7-3 and TRBJ2-1; 12 nucleotides agree with TRBD2. The sequence came from a woman between 18 and 30 years old with Graves' hyperthyroidism. Written as DNA, the CDR3 is TGTGCCAGCAGTATGACTAGCGGGGGCAATGAGCAGTTCTTC. This sequence encodes CASSMTSGGNEQFF.